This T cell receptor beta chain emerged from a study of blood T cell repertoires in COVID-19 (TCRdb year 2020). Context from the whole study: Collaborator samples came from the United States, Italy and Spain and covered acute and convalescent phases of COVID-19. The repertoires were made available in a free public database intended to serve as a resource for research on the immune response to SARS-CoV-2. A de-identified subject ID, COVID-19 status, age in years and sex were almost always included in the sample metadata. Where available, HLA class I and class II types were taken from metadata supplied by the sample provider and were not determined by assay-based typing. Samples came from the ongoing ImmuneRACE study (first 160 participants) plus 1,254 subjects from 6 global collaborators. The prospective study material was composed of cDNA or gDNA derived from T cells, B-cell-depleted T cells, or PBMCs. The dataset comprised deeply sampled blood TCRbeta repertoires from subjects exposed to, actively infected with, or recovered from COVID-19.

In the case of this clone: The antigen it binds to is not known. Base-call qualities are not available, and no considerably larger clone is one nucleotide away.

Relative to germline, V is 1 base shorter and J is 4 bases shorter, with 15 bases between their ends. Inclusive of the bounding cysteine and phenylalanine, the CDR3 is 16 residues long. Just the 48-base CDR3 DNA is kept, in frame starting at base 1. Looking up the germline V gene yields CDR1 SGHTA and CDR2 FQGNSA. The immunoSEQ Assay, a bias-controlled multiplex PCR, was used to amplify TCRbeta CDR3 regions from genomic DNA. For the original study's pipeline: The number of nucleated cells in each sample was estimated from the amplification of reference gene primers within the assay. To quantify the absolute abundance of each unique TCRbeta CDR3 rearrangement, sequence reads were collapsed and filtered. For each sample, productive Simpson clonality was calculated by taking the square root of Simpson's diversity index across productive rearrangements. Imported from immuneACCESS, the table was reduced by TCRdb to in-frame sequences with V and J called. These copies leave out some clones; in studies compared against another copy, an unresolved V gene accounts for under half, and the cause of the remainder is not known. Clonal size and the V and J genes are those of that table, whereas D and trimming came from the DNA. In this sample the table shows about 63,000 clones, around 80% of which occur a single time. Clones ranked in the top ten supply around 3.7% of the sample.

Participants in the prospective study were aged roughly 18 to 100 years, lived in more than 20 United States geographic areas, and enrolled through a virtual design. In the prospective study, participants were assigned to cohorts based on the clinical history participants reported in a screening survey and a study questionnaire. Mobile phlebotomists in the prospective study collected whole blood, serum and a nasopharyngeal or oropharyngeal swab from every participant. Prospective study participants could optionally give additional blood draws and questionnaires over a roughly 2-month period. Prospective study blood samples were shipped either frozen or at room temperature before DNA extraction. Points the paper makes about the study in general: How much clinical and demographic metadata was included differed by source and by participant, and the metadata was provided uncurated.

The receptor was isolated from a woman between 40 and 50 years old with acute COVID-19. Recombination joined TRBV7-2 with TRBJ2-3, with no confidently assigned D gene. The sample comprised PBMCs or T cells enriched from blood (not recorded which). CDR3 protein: CASSLGDLPRADTQYF. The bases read TGTGCCAGCAGCTTAGGAGATCTCCCACGGGCAGATACGCAGTATTTT.